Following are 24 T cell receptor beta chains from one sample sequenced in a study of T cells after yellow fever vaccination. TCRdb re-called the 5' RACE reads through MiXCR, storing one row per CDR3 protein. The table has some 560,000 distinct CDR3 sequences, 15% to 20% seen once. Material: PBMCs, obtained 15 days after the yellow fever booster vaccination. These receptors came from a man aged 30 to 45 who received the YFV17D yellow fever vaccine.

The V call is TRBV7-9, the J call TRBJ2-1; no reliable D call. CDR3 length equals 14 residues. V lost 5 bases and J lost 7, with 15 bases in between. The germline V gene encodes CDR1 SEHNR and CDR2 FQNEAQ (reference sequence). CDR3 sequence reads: CASSVPGNRNEQFF. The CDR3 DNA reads TGTGCCAGCAGCGTGCCAGGTAATCGAAATGAGCAGTTCTTC.

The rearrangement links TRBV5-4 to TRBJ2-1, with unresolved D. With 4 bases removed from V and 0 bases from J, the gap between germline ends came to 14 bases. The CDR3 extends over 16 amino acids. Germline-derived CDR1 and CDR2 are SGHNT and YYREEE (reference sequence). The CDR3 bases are TGTGCCAGCAGCCACCGGATAGCAGGCTCCTACAATGAGCAGTTCTTC. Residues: CASSHRIAGSYNEQFF.

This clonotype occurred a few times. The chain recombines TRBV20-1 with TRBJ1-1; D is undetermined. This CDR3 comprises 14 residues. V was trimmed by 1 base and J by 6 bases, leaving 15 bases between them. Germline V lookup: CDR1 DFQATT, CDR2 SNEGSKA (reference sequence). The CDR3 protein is CSARVIGRWSEAFF. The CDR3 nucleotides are TGCAGTGCTAGAGTGATAGGGCGGTGGTCTGAAGCTTTCTTT.

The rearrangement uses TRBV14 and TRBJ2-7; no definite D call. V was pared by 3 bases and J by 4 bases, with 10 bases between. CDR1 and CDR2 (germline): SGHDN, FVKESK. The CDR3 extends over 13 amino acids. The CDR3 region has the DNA TGTGCCAGCAGCCACACTAACCGATACGAGCAGTACTTC. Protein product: CASSHTNRYEQYF. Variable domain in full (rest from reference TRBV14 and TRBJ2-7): EAGVTQFPSHSVIEKGQTVTLRCDPISGHDNLYWYRRVMGKEIKFLLHFVKESKQDESGMPNNRFLAERTGGTYSTLKVQPAELEDSGVYFCASSHTNRYEQYFGPGTRLTVT.

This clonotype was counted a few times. The CDR3 nucleotides are TGTGCCATCAGTGTTGTGGCGGAAGGATACGAGCAGTACTTC. Its translation is CAISVVAEGYEQYF. This rearrangement joins TRBV10-3 to TRBJ2-7, with D hard to call. Trimming stripped 4 bases from V and 4 bases from J, with 14 bases between. This CDR3 comprises 14 residues. CDR1 and CDR2 from the germline V gene are ENHRY and SYGVKD.

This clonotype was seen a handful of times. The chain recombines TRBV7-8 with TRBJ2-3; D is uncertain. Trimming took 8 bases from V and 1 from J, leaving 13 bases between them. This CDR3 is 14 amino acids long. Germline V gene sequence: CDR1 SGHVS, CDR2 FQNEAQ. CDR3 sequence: CASGLQAGTDTQYF. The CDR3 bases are TGTGCCAGCGGCCTACAAGCCGGCACAGATACGCAGTATTTT.

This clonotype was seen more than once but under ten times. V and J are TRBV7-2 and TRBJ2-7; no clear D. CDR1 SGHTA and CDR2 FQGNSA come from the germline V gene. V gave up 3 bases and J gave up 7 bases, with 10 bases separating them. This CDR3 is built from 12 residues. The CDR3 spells CASSFPGAEQYF. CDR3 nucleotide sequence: TGTGCCAGCAGCTTTCCGGGTGCAGAGCAGTACTTC.

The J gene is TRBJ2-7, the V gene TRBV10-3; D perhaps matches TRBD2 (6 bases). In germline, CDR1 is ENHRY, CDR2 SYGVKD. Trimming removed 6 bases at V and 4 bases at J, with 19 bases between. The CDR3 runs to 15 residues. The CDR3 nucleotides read TGTGCCATCAGCCCACTCGTCGGGGGAGGTTACGAGCAGTACTTC. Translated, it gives CAISPLVGGGYEQYF.

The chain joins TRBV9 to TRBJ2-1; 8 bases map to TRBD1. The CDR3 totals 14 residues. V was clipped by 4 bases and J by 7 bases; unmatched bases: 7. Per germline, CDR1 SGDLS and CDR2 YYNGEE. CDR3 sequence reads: CASSRTGTTNEQFF. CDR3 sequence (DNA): TGTGCCAGCAGCAGGACAGGGACCACGAATGAGCAGTTCTTC.

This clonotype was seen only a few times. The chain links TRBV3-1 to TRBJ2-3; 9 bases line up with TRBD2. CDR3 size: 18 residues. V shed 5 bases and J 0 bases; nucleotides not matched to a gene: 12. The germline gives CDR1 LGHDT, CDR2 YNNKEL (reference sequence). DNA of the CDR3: TGTGCCAGCAGCGGACGACCTCCTAGCGGGATAAGCACAGATACGCAGTATTTT. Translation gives CASSGRPPSGISTDTQYF.

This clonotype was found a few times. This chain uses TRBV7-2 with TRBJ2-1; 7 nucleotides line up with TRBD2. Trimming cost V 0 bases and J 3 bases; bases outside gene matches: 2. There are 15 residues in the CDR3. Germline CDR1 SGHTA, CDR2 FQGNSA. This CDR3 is CASSLAGGVYNEQFF. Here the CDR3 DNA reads TGTGCCAGCAGCTTAGCGGGAGGGGTCTACAATGAGCAGTTCTTC.

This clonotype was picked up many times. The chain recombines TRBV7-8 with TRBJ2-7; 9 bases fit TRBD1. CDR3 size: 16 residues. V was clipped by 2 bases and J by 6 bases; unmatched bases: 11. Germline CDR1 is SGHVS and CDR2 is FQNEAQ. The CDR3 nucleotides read TGTGCCAGCAGCTTACGGGACAGGGTATCAGTTCGCGAGCAGTACTTC. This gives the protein CASSLRDRVSVREQYF.

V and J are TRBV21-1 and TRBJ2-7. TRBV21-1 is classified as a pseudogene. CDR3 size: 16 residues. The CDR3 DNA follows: TGTGCCAGCAGCAAAGCCACATGTGATCTAAGGTACGAGCAGTACTTC. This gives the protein CASSKATCDLRYEQYF.

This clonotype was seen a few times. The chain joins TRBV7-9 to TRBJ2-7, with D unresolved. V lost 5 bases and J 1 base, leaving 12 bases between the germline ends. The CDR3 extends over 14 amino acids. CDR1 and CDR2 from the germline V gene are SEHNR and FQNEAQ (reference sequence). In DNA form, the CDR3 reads TGTGCCAGCAGCCCCTTCGGAAGGTCCTACGAGCAGTACTTC. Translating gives CASSPFGRSYEQYF.

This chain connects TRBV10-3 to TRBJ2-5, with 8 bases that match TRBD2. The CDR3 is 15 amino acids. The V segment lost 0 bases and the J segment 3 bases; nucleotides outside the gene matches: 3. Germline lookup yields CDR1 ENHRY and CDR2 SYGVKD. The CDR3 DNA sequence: TGTGCCATCAGTGAGTCCGCGGGGGGAGAAGAGACCCAGTACTTC. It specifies CAISESAGGEETQYF.

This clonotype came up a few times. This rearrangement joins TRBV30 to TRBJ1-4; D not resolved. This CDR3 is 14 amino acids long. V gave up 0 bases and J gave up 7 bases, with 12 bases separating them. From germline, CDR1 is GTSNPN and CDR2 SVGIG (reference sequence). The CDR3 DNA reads TGTGCCTGGAGTGTTGACGCGATAGCTGAAAAACTGTTTTTT. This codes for CAWSVDAIAEKLFF.

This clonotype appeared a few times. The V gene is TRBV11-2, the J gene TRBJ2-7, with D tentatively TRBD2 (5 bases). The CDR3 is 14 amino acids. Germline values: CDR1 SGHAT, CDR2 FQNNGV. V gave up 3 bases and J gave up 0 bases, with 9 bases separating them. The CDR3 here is CASSFGLSSYEQYF. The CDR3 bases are TGTGCCAGCAGCTTCGGACTTAGCTCCTACGAGCAGTACTTC.

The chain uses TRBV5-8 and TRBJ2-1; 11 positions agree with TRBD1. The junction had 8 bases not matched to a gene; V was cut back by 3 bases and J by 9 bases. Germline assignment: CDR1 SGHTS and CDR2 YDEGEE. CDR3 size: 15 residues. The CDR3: CASSSGDRGFGEQFF. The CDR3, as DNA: TGTGCCAGCAGCTCAGGGGACAGGGGGTTCGGTGAGCAGTTCTTC.

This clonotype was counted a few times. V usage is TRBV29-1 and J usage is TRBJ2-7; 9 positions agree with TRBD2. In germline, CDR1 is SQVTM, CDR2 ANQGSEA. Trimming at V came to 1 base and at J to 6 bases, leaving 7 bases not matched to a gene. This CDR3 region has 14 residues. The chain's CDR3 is CSVEGLAGAAEQYF. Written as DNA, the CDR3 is TGCAGCGTTGAAGGCTTAGCGGGAGCGGCCGAGCAGTACTTC.

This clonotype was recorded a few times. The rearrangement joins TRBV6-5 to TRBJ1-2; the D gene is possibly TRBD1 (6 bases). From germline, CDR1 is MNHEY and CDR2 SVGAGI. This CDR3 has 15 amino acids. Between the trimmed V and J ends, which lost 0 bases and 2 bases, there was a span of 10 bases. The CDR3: CASSYSEGGNYGYTF. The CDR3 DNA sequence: TGTGCCAGCAGTTACTCTGAGGGGGGGAACTATGGCTACACCTTC.

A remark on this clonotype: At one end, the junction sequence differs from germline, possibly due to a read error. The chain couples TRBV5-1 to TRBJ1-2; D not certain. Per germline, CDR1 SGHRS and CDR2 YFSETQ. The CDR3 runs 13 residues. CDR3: CASSPESNFGYTF. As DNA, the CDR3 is TGCGCCAGCAGCCCTGAATCTAACTTTGGCTACACCTTC.

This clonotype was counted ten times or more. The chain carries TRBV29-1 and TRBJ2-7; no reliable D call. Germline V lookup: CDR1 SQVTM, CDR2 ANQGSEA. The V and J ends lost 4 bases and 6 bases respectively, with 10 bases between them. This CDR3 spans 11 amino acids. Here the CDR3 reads CSVVESREQYF. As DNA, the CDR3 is TGCAGCGTTGTAGAATCCCGCGAGCAGTACTTC.

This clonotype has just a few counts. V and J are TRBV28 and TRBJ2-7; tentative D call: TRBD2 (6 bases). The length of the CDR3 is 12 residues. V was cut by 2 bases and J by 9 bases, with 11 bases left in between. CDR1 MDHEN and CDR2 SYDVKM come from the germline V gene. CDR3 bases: TGTGCCAGCAGTTTAGAGTGGGGAGGGCAGTACTTC. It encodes CASSLEWGGQYF.

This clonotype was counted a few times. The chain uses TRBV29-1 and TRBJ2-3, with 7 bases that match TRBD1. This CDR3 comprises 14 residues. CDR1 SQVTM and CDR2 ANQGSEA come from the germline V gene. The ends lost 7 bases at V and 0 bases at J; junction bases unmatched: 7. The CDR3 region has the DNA TGCAGCGCCAACGGACAGGACAGCACAGATACGCAGTATTTT. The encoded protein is CSANGQDSTDTQYF.